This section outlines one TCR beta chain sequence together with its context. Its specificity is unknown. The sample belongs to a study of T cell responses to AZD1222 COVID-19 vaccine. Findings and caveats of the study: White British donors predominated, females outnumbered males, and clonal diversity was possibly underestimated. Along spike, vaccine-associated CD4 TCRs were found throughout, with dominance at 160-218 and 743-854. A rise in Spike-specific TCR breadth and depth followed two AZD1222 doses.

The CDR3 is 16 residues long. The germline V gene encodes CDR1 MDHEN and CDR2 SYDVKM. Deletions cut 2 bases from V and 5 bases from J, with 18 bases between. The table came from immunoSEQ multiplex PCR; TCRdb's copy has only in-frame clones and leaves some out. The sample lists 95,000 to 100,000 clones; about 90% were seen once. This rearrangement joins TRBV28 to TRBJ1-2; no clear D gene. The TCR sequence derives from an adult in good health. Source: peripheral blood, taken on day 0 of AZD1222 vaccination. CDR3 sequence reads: CASSLGLGRLIYGYTF. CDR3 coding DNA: TGTGCCAGCAGTTTAGGTCTCGGTAGACTGATATATGGCTACACCTTC.